The 17 T cell receptor beta chains in this list originate from one sample, sequenced in a study of blood T cells in healthy people across ages. PCR was performed a second time for about 7 to 12 cycles using a sample-barcoded 5' primer and a J-beta primer mix. TCRdb itself ran the 5' RACE reads through MiXCR, one entry per CDR3 protein. The table includes roughly 1,800,000 distinct CDR3 sequences, 49% detected once. The specimen was blood. Receptors originate from a woman in her forties in good health.

The chain joins TRBV27 to TRBJ1-6, with no clear D. The V and J ends lost 10 bases and 13 bases respectively, with 38 bases between them. Germline V gene sequence: CDR1 MNHEY, CDR2 SMNVEV (reference sequence). CDR3 length: 19 residues. Written as DNA, the CDR3 is TGTGCCACTTCAGAGGCCCCGAACAGCCTAAGGGCCGAGAATTGGCCCCTCCACTTT. This sequence encodes CATSEAPNSLRAENWPLHF.

This clonotype was detected only a few times. The chain carries TRBV20-1 and TRBJ2-1; TRBD1 aligns across 9 bases. CDR1 is DFQATT and CDR2 is SNEGSKA in the germline V gene (reference sequence). The CDR3 contains 14 residues. With V trimmed by 3 bases and J by 6 bases, 6 bases remained unmatched. As DNA, the CDR3 is TGCAGTGCTAGGTCTGGACAGGGGAGCAATGAGCAGTTCTTC. The encoded protein is CSARSGQGSNEQFF.

The chain combines TRBV5-1 with TRBJ2-1; no reliable D call. This CDR3 is built from 15 residues. Deletions cut 1 base from V and 5 bases from J, with 13 bases between. Germline V gene sequence: CDR1 SGHRS, CDR2 YFSETQ. The CDR3 DNA follows: TGCGCCAGCAGCTTGTGGCGTTCGGCAGACAATGAGCAGTTCTTC. Amino acid sequence: CASSLWRSADNEQFF.

The chain links TRBV15 to TRBJ2-5; D is unresolved. Deletions cut 0 bases from V and 0 bases from J, with 2 bases between. Germline loops: CDR1 LNHNV, CDR2 YYDKDF (reference sequence). The CDR3 is made up of 13 amino acids. The CDR3 DNA follows: TGTGCCACCAGCAGAGACTACCAAGAGACCCAGTACTTC. As protein: CATSRDYQETQYF.

The V and J genes are TRBV20-1 and TRBJ2-4; D is ambiguous. The CDR3 is 13 amino acids. Germline V gives CDR1 DFQATT, CDR2 SNEGSKA (reference sequence). Trimming removed 1 base at V and 5 bases at J, with 9 bases between. The CDR3 region is CSARVRPQNIQYF. The CDR3 DNA sequence: TGCAGTGCTAGAGTTAGACCCCAAAACATTCAGTACTTC.

The CDR3: CASSLGVFTGETQYF. The DNA of the CDR3 is TGTGCCAGCAGCTTAGGTGTCTTTACAGGAGAGACCCAGTACTTC. The genes are TRBV7-9 and TRBJ2-5, with D perhaps matching TRBD1 (5 bases). Germline assignment: CDR1 SEHNR and CDR2 FQNEAQ (reference sequence). V gave up 1 base and J gave up 4 bases, with 13 bases separating them. The length of the CDR3 is 15 residues.

The V gene is TRBV10-3, the J gene TRBJ2-5; perhaps TRBD1 as D (5 bases). Germline CDR1 reads ENHRY; CDR2 reads SYGVKD. The CDR3 spans 15 residues. V was cut by 0 bases and J by 2 bases, with 10 bases left in between. The CDR3: CAISESGRTQETQYF. CDR3 DNA sequence: TGTGCCATCAGTGAGTCGGGCAGGACACAAGAGACCCAGTACTTC.

The J gene is TRBJ2-1, the V gene TRBV24-1, with TRBD2 identical over 15 bases. J lost 7 bases, V lost 3 bases, and 15 bases had no gene match. This CDR3 contains 20 residues. Per the germline V gene, CDR1 is KGHDR and CDR2 is SFDVKD. The CDR3 DNA follows: TGTGCCACCAGTGATCCCGGACTAGCGGGGGGGCCGGGTTCGAGGAATGAGCAGTTCTTC. It codes for CATSDPGLAGGPGSRNEQFF.

Only a few counts were recorded for this clonotype. The chain couples TRBV4-3 to TRBJ2-5; D may be TRBD1 (5 bases). Germline CDR1 LGHNA, CDR2 YSLEER. The CDR3 has 15 residues. The V gene lost 0 bases and the J gene lost 7 bases, with 15 bases spanning the gap. As DNA, the CDR3 is TGCGCCAGCAGCCAAGATGGGGCTAGTTTTGGGACCCAGTACTTC. It encodes CASSQDGASFGTQYF.

The chain links TRBV6-5 to TRBJ2-7, with 10 positions matching TRBD1. CDR1 is MNHEY, CDR2 SVGAGI, per germline. The junction had 11 bases not matched to a gene; V was cut back by 6 bases and J by 6 bases. The CDR3 loop spans 15 amino acids. CDR3 nucleotide sequence: TGTGCCAGCAGCTACGGCGGGACAGGGGACCTCGAGCAGTACTTC. Translating gives CASSYGGTGDLEQYF.

The J gene is TRBJ2-6, the V gene TRBV14; the D gene could be TRBD1 or TRBD2 (6 bases each). CDR3 length: 23 amino acids. V was pared by 4 bases and J by 2 bases, with 33 bases between. Germline V CDR1 and CDR2: SGHDN, FVKESK. CDR3 DNA sequence: TGTGCCAGCAGCCGAGACCCCACAACTAGACAGGCTTGTCGCGGGGCTGGGGCCAACGTCCTGACTTTC. Its translation: CASSRDPTTRQACRGAGANVLTF.

This chain joins TRBV7-2 and TRBJ2-1; possible D gene TRBD2, 6 bases. Germline V gene lookup returns CDR1 SGHTA and CDR2 FQGNSA. The CDR3 sequence is 12 residues long. The V end lost 2 bases, the J end lost 10 bases, and 9 bases lay between the germline ends. The CDR3 loop is CASSLQLAEQFF. The CDR3 region has the DNA TGTGCCAGCAGCTTACAACTAGCAGAGCAGTTCTTC.

This chain links TRBV10-1 with TRBJ2-7, with 9 bases aligning to TRBD1. Germline-derived CDR1 and CDR2 are WNHNN and SYGVQD (reference sequence). The CDR3 consists of 16 residues. The V segment lost 5 bases and the J segment 2 bases; nucleotides outside the gene matches: 10. The CDR3 loop is CASSPGTGTRAYEQYF. The CDR3 nucleotides read TGCGCCAGCAGTCCCGGGACAGGGACAAGGGCCTACGAGCAGTACTTC.

Only a few counts were recorded for this clonotype. This chain uses TRBV7-9 with TRBJ2-7; D perhaps matches TRBD2 (6 bases). The CDR3 is 15 residues long. Between the trimmed V and J ends, which lost 4 bases and 0 bases, there was a span of 13 bases. CDR1 and CDR2 (germline): SEHNR, FQNEAQ (reference sequence). This CDR3 reads CASSSRGGGSYEQYF. In DNA form, the CDR3 reads TGTGCCAGCAGCTCGCGGGGAGGCGGCTCCTACGAGCAGTACTTC.

In this sample, this clonotype turned up a few times. The chain combines TRBV28 with TRBJ1-6; no firm D call. The V end was cut by 8 bases, the J end by 8 bases, with 10 bases between. Looked up from germline, CDR1 is MDHEN and CDR2 is SYDVKM. This CDR3 spans 12 amino acids. This CDR3 is CASGSRDSPLHF. Here the CDR3 DNA reads TGTGCCAGCGGGTCACGGGATTCACCCCTCCACTTT.

The chain uses TRBV7-8 and TRBJ2-7, with 9 bases identical to TRBD2. The CDR3 has 17 residues. V gave up 1 base and J gave up 0 bases; unmatched junction bases: 7. Germline V gene sequence: CDR1 SGHVS, CDR2 FQNEAQ. The CDR3: CASSLGIAGEISYEQYF. As DNA, the CDR3 is TGTGCCAGCAGCTTAGGGATAGCGGGGGAGATCTCCTACGAGCAGTACTTC. Complete variable domain (other parts from reference TRBV7-8 and TRBJ2-7): GAGVSQSPRYKVAKRGQDVALRCDPISGHVSLFWYQQALGQGPEFLTYFQNEAQLDKSGLPSDRFFAERPEGSVSTLKIQRTQQEDSAVYLCASSLGIAGEISYEQYFGPGTRLTVT.

The chain carries TRBV5-6 and TRBJ2-1; D uncertain. The CDR3 extends over 16 amino acids. Germline CDR1 reads SGHDT; CDR2 reads YYEEEE. Deletions cut 0 bases from V and 0 bases from J, with 10 bases between. The CDR3 coding sequence is TGTGCCAGCAGCTTGGGAGCGAGGTCCTCCTACAATGAGCAGTTCTTC. Its protein product is CASSLGARSSYNEQFF.